A single sample gave rise to the 32 T cell receptor beta chains below, sequenced in a study of cytomegalovirus exposure and HLA in healthy donors. PCR employed 60 Vbeta and 13 Jbeta primers. Assay: immunoSEQ multiplex PCR; the TCRdb copy retains only in-frame clones and omits some. The table shows fewer than 300,000 clones, with 86% occurring only once. The specimen sequenced was PBMCs. The receptors were gathered from a man aged 40-55 years in good health and CMV-seropositive.

The chain employs TRBV5-4 and TRBJ2-4, with 12 bases that match TRBD2. The CDR3 runs 18 residues. Losses at the gene ends were 3 bases for V and 0 bases for J; bases not matched to a gene: 7. Germline-derived CDR1 and CDR2 are SGHNT and YYREEE (reference sequence). CDR3 region: CASSWGLAGGLAKNIQYF. The CDR3 bases are TGTGCCAGCAGCTGGGGACTAGCGGGTGGATTAGCCAAAAACATTCAGTACTTC.

The V call is TRBV7-3, the J call TRBJ2-3, with TRBD2 matching over 8 bases. This CDR3 has 13 amino acids. Germline CDR1 is SGHTA and CDR2 is FQGTGA. The trim removed 4 bases at V and 3 bases at J, leaving 0 bases unmatched. CDR3 sequence reads: CASSSGGTDTQYF. CDR3 DNA sequence: TGTGCCAGCAGCTCGGGAGGGACAGATACGCAGTATTTT.

The chain uses TRBV30 and TRBJ2-7, with D maybe TRBD2 (6 bases). V lost 1 base and J 2 bases, leaving 15 bases between the germline ends. Germline V gene lookup returns CDR1 GTSNPN and CDR2 SVGIG (reference sequence). The CDR3 extends over 15 amino acids. The DNA of the CDR3 is TGTGCCTGGAGTGCAACCCCGGCGGGACCCTACGAGCAGTACTTC. It translates to CAWSATPAGPYEQYF.

V is TRBV10-3 and J is TRBJ2-7; TRBD2 agrees at 7 bases. The ends lost 10 bases at V and 2 bases at J; junction bases unmatched: 8. The germline CDR1 and CDR2 sequences are ENHRY and SYGVKD. The CDR3 has 13 amino acids. The CDR3 coding sequence is TGTGCCACGTCCGCGGGAGCAGCCTACGAGCAGTACTTC. Its protein product is CATSAGAAYEQYF.

V usage is TRBV10-3 and J usage is TRBJ2-7; 7 bases map to TRBD1. Unmatched junction bases numbered 5, after V lost 3 bases and J lost 6 bases. Germline CDR1 reads ENHRY; CDR2 reads SYGVKD. CDR3 length: 13 amino acids. The CDR3 bases are TGTGCCATCAGTGAAACAGGGGACGTCGAGCAGTACTTC. Its translation is CAISETGDVEQYF.

This clone came up once. V gene TRBV14 combines with J gene TRBJ2-7, with D maybe TRBD2 (6 bases). V was pared by 4 bases and J by 3 bases, with 13 bases between. The germline gives CDR1 SGHDN, CDR2 FVKESK. The CDR3 covers 14 residues. CDR3 sequence (DNA): TGTGCCAGCAGCCTTCGACTAGTACACTACGAGCAGTACTTC. Translated, it gives CASSLRLVHYEQYF.

In regard to this clone: One end of the junction fails to match germline, which may point to a read error. The chain links TRBV5-6 to TRBJ1-1; the match to TRBD1 covers 11 bases. CDR3 length: 14 amino acids. CDR1 and CDR2 from the germline V gene are SGHDT and YYEEEE. The CDR3 sequence: CAGSLDRGRTEAFF. Here the CDR3 DNA reads TGTGCCGGCAGCTTGGACAGGGGGCGGACTGAAGCTTTCTTT. The entire variable domain, with the rest obtained from reference TRBV5-6 and TRBJ1-1, is as follows: DAGVTQSPTHLIKTRGQQVTLRCSPKSGHDTVSWYQQALGQGPQFIFQYYEEEERQRGNFPDRFSGHQFPNYSSELNVNALLLGDSALYLCAGSLDRGRTEAFFGQGTRLTVV.

The V call is TRBV11-3, the J call TRBJ2-1, with D possibly matching TRBD1 (6 bases). Trimming removed 2 bases from V and 0 bases from J, with 8 bases in between. Germline V gene lookup returns CDR1 SGHNT and CDR2 YENEEA. CDR3 length: 15 residues. CDR3 sequence (DNA): TGTGCCAGCAGCTTACAGGGGTTCTCCTACAATGAGCAGTTCTTC. Translated, it gives CASSLQGFSYNEQFF.

V gene TRBV2 combines with J gene TRBJ1-3; 7 nucleotides line up with TRBD1. CDR1 is SNHLY and CDR2 is FYNNEI in the germline V gene. J was trimmed by 5 bases and V by 1 base; bases with no gene match: 11. The CDR3 has 17 residues. The CDR3 spells CASSEGLGRGRRNTIYF. CDR3 nucleotide sequence: TGTGCCAGCAGTGAAGGTCTGGGAAGGGGGCGCCGAAACACCATATATTTT.

As regards this clone: Mismatch with germline at one junction end may stem from a read error. The V gene is TRBV29-1, the J gene TRBJ2-3, with 8 nucleotides matching TRBD1. CDR1 and CDR2 from the germline V gene are SQVTM and ANQGSEA. This CDR3 has 14 amino acids. The CDR3 bases are TGCAGCGGCCGAACAGGGGGTGGAACAGATGCGCAGTATTTT. Translation: CSGRTGGGTDAQYF.

CDR3 in DNA: TGTGCCAGCACCAGCGCGCGGGGGGACTCCTACAATGAGCAGTTCTTC. This translates into CASTSARGDSYNEQFF. The chain joins TRBV27 to TRBJ2-1; 8 bases align to TRBD2. The germline gives CDR1 MNHEY, CDR2 SMNVEV (reference sequence). The CDR3 spans 16 residues. V lost 7 bases and J lost 0; bases outside the gene matches: 8.

The rearrangement joins TRBV28 to TRBJ2-5; D is unclear. The end of the DNA fits TRBJ2-7 better, so the J call may be wrong. The CDR3 length is 15 residues. Germline V gives CDR1 MDHEN, CDR2 SYDVKM. As DNA, the CDR3 is TGTGCCAGCAGTTACCCCGATAATGAACGCCACGAGCAGTACTTC. Translated, it gives CASSYPDNERHEQYF.

The V and J genes are TRBV9 and TRBJ2-3; 11 bases agree with TRBD2. The V and J ends lost 4 bases and 8 bases, in that order; junction bases with no gene match: 9. This CDR3 spans 15 amino acids. Looked up from germline, CDR1 is SGDLS and CDR2 is YYNGEE. The CDR3 DNA reads as TGTGCCAGCAGCACGACTAGCGGGACTCAGGGTACGCAGTATTTT. This sequence encodes CASSTTSGTQGTQYF.

The rearrangement joins TRBV4-3 to TRBJ2-2; 10 bases are shared with TRBD2. With 2 bases clipped from V and 4 bases from J, the junction kept 4 bases outside the gene matches. The CDR3 loop spans 16 amino acids. Germline lookup yields CDR1 LGHNA and CDR2 YSLEER. CDR3: CASSQLAGAITGELFF. The DNA of the CDR3 is TGCGCCAGCAGCCAACTAGCGGGAGCAATCACCGGGGAGCTGTTTTTT.

The V gene is TRBV29-1, the J gene TRBJ2-3; no clear D. The CDR3 covers 16 residues. The ends were cut back, 1 base at V and 2 bases at J, with 16 bases in the middle. CDR1 is SQVTM, CDR2 ANQGSEA, per germline. The CDR3 sequence: CSVEAPNLDFTDTQYF. The DNA for the CDR3 is TGCAGCGTTGAAGCCCCCAACTTAGACTTCACAGATACGCAGTATTTT.

The J gene is TRBJ2-7, the V gene TRBV19; 10 bases are a match to TRBD1. Germline CDR1 and CDR2: LNHDA and SQIVND (reference sequence). The junction had 8 bases not matched to a gene; V was cut back by 5 bases and J by 1 base. CDR3 length: 16 amino acids. CDR3 residues: CASSAFGQGVSYEQYF. The CDR3, as DNA: TGTGCCAGTAGTGCCTTCGGACAGGGGGTTTCCTACGAGCAGTACTTC.

This clone was found once. The CDR3 bases are TGTGCCTGGGGGCTGGTGGGCGACGCGTACGAGCAGTACTTC. Its translation: CAWGLVGDAYEQYF. The chain carries TRBV30 and TRBJ2-7; unclear D gene. Per germline, CDR1 GTSNPN and CDR2 SVGIG (reference sequence). Trimming left V 5 bases short and J 4 bases short, with 18 bases between. The CDR3 consists of 14 residues. The full variable domain, with the rest looked up from reference TRBV30 and TRBJ2-7, is SQTIHQWPATLVQPVGSPLSLECTVEGTSNPNLYWYRQAAGRGLQLLFYSVGIGQISSEVPQNLSASRPQDRQFILSSKKLLLSDSGFYLCAWGLVGDAYEQYFGPGTRLTVT.

This CDR3 reads CASRSGLAGTDTQYF. The DNA of the CDR3 is TGTGCCAGCAGGTCCGGACTAGCCGGCACAGATACGCAGTATTTT. The V gene is TRBV14, the J gene TRBJ2-3, with 8 bases that match TRBD2. The germline gives CDR1 SGHDN, CDR2 FVKESK. CDR3 length equals 15 residues. The V gene end was trimmed by 6 bases and the J gene end by 1 base; junction bases not matched to a gene: 6.

J is TRBJ2-1 and V is TRBV6-5; TRBD1 might be the D (6 bases). The germline CDR1 and CDR2 sequences are MNHEY and SVGAGI. With 6 bases removed from V and 6 bases from J, the gap between germline ends came to 12 bases. The CDR3 length is 13 residues. Written as DNA, the CDR3 is TGTGCCAGCAGCCGTGAACAGGGCAATGAGCAGTTCTTC. Amino acids: CASSREQGNEQFF.

The J gene is TRBJ1-5, the V gene TRBV4-1; 8 nucleotides align to TRBD1. CDR1 is MGHRA, CDR2 YSYEKL, per germline. The trim removed 4 bases at V and 1 base at J, leaving 9 bases unmatched. This CDR3 is built from 17 residues. The CDR3 sequence is CASSLGQGIRSNQPQHF. In DNA, the CDR3 is TGCGCCAGCAGCCTCGGACAGGGAATTCGAAGCAATCAGCCCCAGCATTTT.

This clone appeared once. The chain has TRBV5-5 and TRBJ1-1; D is unclear. The CDR3 is 13 residues long. Trimming cost V 4 bases and J 4 bases, with 11 bases left between them. Germline lookup yields CDR1 SGHKS and CDR2 YYEKEE (reference sequence). The CDR3 here is CASSPGGSTEAFF. The CDR3 nucleotides read TGTGCCAGCAGCCCAGGAGGGAGCACTGAAGCTTTCTTT.

Here the CDR3 DNA reads TGTGCCAGCAGTGAGGAACAGGGGGGATACCAGCCCCAGCATTTT. The encoded protein is CASSEEQGGYQPQHF. The gene calls are TRBV2 and TRBJ1-5, with 8 nucleotides matching TRBD1. Germline V gene data show CDR1 as SNHLY and CDR2 as FYNNEI. CDR3 length: 15 residues. V gave up 3 bases and J gave up 7 bases; unmatched junction bases: 8.

The rearrangement links TRBV7-2 to TRBJ2-1; the match to TRBD2 covers 8 bases. The CDR3 extends over 15 amino acids. J lost 6 bases, V lost 5 bases, and 9 bases had no gene match. Germline-derived CDR1 and CDR2 are SGHTA and FQGNSA. Written as DNA, the CDR3 is TGTGCCAGCAGCCTCACCGGACTAGCCCGCAATGAGCAGTTCTTC. This translates into CASSLTGLARNEQFF. Complete variable domain (other parts from reference TRBV7-2 and TRBJ2-1): GAGVSQSPSNKVTEKGKDVELRCDPISGHTALYWYRQSLGQGLEFLIYFQGNSAPDKSGLPSDRFSAERTGGSVSTLTIQRTQQEDSAVYLCASSLTGLARNEQFFGPGTRLTVL.

The V call is TRBV7-2, the J call TRBJ2-2, with TRBD2 as a possible D gene (6 bases). CDR3 length: 14 amino acids. Germline-derived CDR1 and CDR2 are SGHTA and FQGNSA. Trimming removed 10 bases at V and 5 bases at J, with 17 bases between. CDR3 in DNA: TGTGCCACCCGCCGCGAGGCGGGGACCGGGGAGCTGTTTTTT. This translates into CATRREAGTGELFF.

Only one count was recorded for this clone. J is TRBJ2-7 and V is TRBV6-1; weak D call: TRBD2 (7 bases). The ends were cut back, 7 bases at V and 2 bases at J, with 18 bases in the middle. The CDR3 is made up of 15 amino acids. Germline CDR1 is MNHNS and CDR2 is SASEGT. The CDR3 DNA reads as TGTGCCAGCACCCAAGGGGGGGGGAGGGCCTACGAGCAGTACTTC. Amino acids: CASTQGGGRAYEQYF.

The J gene is TRBJ1-5, the V gene TRBV5-1; 7 bases map to TRBD1. The CDR3 length is 14 residues. V lost 4 bases and J lost 4; bases outside the gene matches: 5. Germline V lookup: CDR1 SGHRS, CDR2 YFSETQ. The CDR3 DNA sequence: TGCGCCAGCAGCGAGGGGACAGCGAATCAGCCCCAGCATTTT. Amino acids: CASSEGTANQPQHF.

The chain carries TRBV7-3 and TRBJ2-1; TRBD2 matches 10 bases. The CDR3 is made up of 17 amino acids. With 0 bases clipped from V and 3 bases from J, the junction kept 5 bases outside the gene matches. Germline CDR1 is SGHTA and CDR2 is FQGTGA. CDR3 bases: TGTGCCAGCAGCTTAACGGGGCTAGCGGGAGACTACAATGAGCAGTTCTTC. Its protein product is CASSLTGLAGDYNEQFF.

The rearrangement joins TRBV29-1 to TRBJ2-7, with a possible D match to TRBD2 (5 bases). V gave up 5 bases and J gave up 4 bases, with 6 bases separating them. From germline, CDR1 is SQVTM and CDR2 ANQGSEA. The CDR3 extends over 10 amino acids. The CDR3 loop reads CSVREYEQYF. DNA for the CDR3: TGCAGCGTTCGGGAATACGAGCAGTACTTC.

This sequence joins TRBV18 and TRBJ1-3; the match to TRBD1 covers 7 bases. Unmatched junction bases numbered 9, after V lost 3 bases and J lost 4 bases. The CDR3 runs 16 residues. Per germline, CDR1 KGHSH and CDR2 LQKENI. The CDR3 DNA reads TGTGCCAGCTCACCGCTCGACAGGGTGGGAGGAAACACCATATATTTT. It translates to CASSPLDRVGGNTIYF.

The chain joins TRBV25-1 to TRBJ2-3; TRBD2 matches 10 bases. Trimming took 0 bases from V and 0 from J; bases not matched to a gene: 6. CDR3 size: 18 residues. Looked up from germline, CDR1 is MGHDK and CDR2 is SYGVNS. CDR3 bases: TGTGCCAGCAGTGAATATGTGACTAGCGGGCGTAGCACAGATACGCAGTATTTT. The encoded protein is CASSEYVTSGRSTDTQYF. Full variable domain (rest looked up from reference TRBV25-1 and TRBJ2-3): EADIYQTPRYLVIGTGKKITLECSQTMGHDKMYWYQQDPGMELHLIHYSYGVNSTEKGDLSSESTVSRIRTEHFPLTLESARPSHTSQYLCASSEYVTSGRSTDTQYFGPGTRLTVL.

The gene calls are TRBV7-8 and TRBJ2-5; 10 nucleotides match TRBD2. Germline trimming cut 0 bases from V and 9 bases from J; bases unmatched to any gene: 19. The CDR3 totals 19 residues. Germline values: CDR1 SGHVS, CDR2 FQNEAQ. Here the CDR3 reads CASSLAPVSRTSGSGAQYF. The CDR3 DNA sequence: TGTGCCAGCAGCTTAGCGCCGGTCTCCCGGACTAGCGGCTCCGGGGCCCAGTACTTC.

This chain joins TRBV2 and TRBJ2-7; 7 nucleotides align to TRBD1. The junction had 4 bases not matched to a gene; V was cut back by 6 bases and J by 2 bases. The germline V gene has CDR1 SNHLY and CDR2 FYNNEI. The length of the CDR3 is 13 residues. The CDR3 reads CASRGTATYEQYF. As DNA, the CDR3 is TGTGCCAGCAGGGGGACAGCTACCTACGAGCAGTACTTC.